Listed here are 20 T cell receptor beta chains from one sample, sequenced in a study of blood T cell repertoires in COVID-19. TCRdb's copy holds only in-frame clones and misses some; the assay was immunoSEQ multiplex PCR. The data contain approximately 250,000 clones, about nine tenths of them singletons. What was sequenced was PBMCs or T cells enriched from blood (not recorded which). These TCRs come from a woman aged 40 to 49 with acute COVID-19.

The CDR3, as DNA: TGCGCCAGCAGCGTTAGCGGGGGGAGAGACACCGGGGAGCTGTTTTTT. Protein product: CASSVSGGRDTGELFF. The chain combines TRBV5-1 with TRBJ2-2; 10 positions match TRBD2. CDR1 and CDR2 from the germline V gene are SGHRS and YFSETQ. The CDR3 is 16 amino acids. The V and J ends lost 4 bases and 3 bases, in that order; junction bases with no gene match: 6.

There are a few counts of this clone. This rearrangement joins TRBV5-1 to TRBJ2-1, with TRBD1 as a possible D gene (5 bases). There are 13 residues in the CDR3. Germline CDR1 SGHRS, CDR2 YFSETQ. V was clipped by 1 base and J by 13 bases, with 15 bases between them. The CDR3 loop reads CASSLILQDDQFF. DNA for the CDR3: TGCGCCAGCAGCTTGATTTTACAGGACGACCAGTTCTTC.

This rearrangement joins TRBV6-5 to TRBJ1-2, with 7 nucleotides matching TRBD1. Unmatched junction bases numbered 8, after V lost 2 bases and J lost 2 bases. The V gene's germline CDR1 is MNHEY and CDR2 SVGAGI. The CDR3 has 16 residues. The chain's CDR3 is CASSYLPGGRNYGYTF. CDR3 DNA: TGTGCCAGCAGTTACCTACCAGGGGGGCGCAACTATGGCTACACCTTC.

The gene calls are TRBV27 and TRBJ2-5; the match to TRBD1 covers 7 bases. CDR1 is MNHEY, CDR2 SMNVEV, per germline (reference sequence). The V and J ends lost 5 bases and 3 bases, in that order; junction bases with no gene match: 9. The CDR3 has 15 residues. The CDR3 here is CASSRSGQHKETQYF. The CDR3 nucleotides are TGTGCCAGCAGTAGATCGGGACAGCACAAAGAGACCCAGTACTTC.

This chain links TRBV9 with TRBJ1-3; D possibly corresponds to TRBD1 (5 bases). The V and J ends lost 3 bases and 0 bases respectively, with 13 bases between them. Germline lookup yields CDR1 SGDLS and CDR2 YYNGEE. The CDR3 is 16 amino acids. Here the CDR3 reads CASSALGQSSGNTIYF. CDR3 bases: TGTGCCAGCAGCGCCCTGGGGCAGTCCTCTGGAAACACCATATATTTT.

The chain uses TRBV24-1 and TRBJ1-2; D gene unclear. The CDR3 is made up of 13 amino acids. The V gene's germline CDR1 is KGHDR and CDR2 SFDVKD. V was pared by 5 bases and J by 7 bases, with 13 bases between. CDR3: CATSGGSAGGYTF. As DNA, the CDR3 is TGTGCCACCAGTGGCGGGTCCGCGGGTGGCTACACCTTC.

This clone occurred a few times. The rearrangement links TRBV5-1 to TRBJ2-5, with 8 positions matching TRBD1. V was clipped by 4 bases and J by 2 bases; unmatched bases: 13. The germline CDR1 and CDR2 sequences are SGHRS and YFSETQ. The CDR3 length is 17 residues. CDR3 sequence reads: CASSPGNRGTEQETQYF. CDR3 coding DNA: TGCGCCAGCAGCCCCGGCAACAGGGGGACCGAACAAGAGACCCAGTACTTC.

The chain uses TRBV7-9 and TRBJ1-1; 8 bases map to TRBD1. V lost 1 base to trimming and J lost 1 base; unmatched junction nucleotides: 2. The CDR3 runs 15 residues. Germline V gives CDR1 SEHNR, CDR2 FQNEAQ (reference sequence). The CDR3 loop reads CASSLVGTGNTEAFF. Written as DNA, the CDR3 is TGTGCCAGCAGCTTAGTAGGGACAGGGAACACTGAAGCTTTCTTT.

In nucleotides, the CDR3 is TGCGCCAGCAGCCAAGGACTTGCTAGGACCTTC. Its protein is CASSQGLARTF. The chain links TRBV4-1 to TRBJ1-2; unclear D gene. The CDR3 totals 11 residues. Germline V gene lookup returns CDR1 MGHRA and CDR2 YSYEKL. The V end lost 1 base, the J end lost 14 bases, and 11 bases lay between the germline ends.

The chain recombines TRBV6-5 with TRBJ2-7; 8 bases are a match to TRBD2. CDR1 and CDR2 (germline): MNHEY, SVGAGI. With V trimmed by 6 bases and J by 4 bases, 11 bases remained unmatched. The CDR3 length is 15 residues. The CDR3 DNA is TGTGCCAGCAGGGGACTAGACTTAGTACCGTACGAGCAGTACTTC. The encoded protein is CASRGLDLVPYEQYF.

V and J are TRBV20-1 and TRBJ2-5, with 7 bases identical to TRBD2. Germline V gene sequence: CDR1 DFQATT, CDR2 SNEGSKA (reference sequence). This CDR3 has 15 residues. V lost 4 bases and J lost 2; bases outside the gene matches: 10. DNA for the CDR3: TGCAGTGCTACTGAGGCGGGAGCGGGTCAAGAGACCCAGTACTTC. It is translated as CSATEAGAGQETQYF.

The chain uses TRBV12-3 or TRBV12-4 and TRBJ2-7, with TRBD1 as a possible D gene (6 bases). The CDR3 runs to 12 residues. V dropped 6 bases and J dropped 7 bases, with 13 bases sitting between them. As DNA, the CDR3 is TGTGCCAGCAGCCAGGACAGTCGGGAGCAGTACTTC. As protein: CASSQDSREQYF.

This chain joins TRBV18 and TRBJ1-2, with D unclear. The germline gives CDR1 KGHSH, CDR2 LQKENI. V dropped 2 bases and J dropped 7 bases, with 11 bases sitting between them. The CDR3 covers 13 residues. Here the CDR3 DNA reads TGTGCCAGCTCACCAGATGGGCAGAGTGGCTACACCTTC. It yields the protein CASSPDGQSGYTF.

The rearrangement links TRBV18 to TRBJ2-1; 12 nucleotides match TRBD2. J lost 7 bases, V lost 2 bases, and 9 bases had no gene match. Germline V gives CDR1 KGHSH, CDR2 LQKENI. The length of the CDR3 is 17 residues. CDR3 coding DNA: TGTGCCAGCTCACCAGGGCTAGCGGGAGGGCCCGGGAATGAGCAGTTCTTC. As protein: CASSPGLAGGPGNEQFF.

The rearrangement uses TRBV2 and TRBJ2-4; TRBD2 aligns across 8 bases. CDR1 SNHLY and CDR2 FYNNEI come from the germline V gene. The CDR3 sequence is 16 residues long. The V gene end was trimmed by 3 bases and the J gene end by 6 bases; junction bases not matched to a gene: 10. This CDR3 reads CASSDPPAGGPNIQYF. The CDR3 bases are TGTGCCAGCAGTGACCCCCCGGCGGGAGGACCAAACATTCAGTACTTC. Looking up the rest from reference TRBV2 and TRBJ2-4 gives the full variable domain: EPEVTQTPSHQVTQMGQEVILRCVPISNHLYFYWYRQILGQKVEFLVSFYNNEISEKSEIFDDQFSVERPDGSNFTLKIRSTKLEDSAMYFCASSDPPAGGPNIQYFGAGTRLSVL.

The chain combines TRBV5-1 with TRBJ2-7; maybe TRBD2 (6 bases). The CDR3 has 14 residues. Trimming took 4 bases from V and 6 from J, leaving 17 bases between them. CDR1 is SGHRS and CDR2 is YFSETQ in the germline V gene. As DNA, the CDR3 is TGCGCCAGCAGCGGAAACACTGGGGGGACCGAGCAGTACTTC. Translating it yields CASSGNTGGTEQYF.

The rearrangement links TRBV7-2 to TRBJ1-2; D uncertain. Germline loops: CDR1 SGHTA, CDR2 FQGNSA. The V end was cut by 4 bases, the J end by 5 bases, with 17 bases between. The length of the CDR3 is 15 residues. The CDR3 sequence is CASSSYLGSHYGYTF. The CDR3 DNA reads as TGTGCCAGCAGCTCCTACCTGGGGAGTCATTATGGCTACACCTTC.

CDR3 bases: TGTGCCAGCAGCTTGGAGACTAATGGCTACACCTTC. It yields the protein CASSLETNGYTF. The chain links TRBV5-6 to TRBJ1-2, with D unresolved. There are 12 residues in the CDR3. Between the trimmed V and J ends, which lost 0 bases and 6 bases, there was a span of 6 bases. The germline V gene has CDR1 SGHDT and CDR2 YYEEEE.

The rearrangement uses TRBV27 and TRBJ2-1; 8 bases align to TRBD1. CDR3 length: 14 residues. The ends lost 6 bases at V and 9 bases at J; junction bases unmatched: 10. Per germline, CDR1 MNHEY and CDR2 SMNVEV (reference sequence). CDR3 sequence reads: CASRHQGAAGEQFF. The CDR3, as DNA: TGTGCCAGCAGACACCAGGGGGCTGCTGGTGAGCAGTTCTTC.

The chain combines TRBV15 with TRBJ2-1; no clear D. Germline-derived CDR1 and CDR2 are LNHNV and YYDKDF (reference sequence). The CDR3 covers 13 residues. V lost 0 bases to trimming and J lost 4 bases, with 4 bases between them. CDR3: CATSRDSYNEQFF. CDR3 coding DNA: TGTGCCACCAGCAGAGATTCGTACAATGAGCAGTTCTTC. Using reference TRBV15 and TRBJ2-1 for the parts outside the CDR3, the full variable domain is DAMVIQNPRYQVTQFGKPVTLSCSQTLNHNVMYWYQQKSSQAPKLLFHYYDKDFNNEADTPDNFQSRRPNTSFCFLDIRSPGLGDTAMYLCATSRDSYNEQFFGPGTRLTVL.